This T cell receptor beta chain derives from a study of vaccination and CD4 T cells after COVID-19. CDR3 length: 14 amino acids. The junction had 8 bases not matched to a gene; V was cut back by 5 bases and J by 5 bases. The germline V gene encodes CDR1 SEHNR and CDR2 FQNEAQ (reference sequence). This clonotype was observed a few times. The target antigen is unknown. Sequenced with the Oncomine TCR Beta short-read assay was DNA taken from cultured CD4+ T cells. MiXCR, applied by TCRdb to the PCR reads, yields one record per CDR3 protein. In the table there are 9,500 to 15,000 distinct CDR3 sequences, 76% of which are singletons. Regarding treatment: approximately 9-day PBMC culture with coronavirus spike peptide pools or control peptides (ViraFEST assay). Peptide pool stimulation in ViraFEST expanded antigen-specific T cells, whose TCRs were then sequenced.

The J gene is TRBJ2-7, the V gene TRBV7-9; 8 positions match TRBD2. Sample: CD4+ T cells from blood, cultured in vitro. This receptor was identified in a human donor who had recovered from COVID-19. CDR3 coding DNA: TGTGCCAGCAGCCCAAGCGGGAGTGTCGACGAGCAGTACTTC. Its translation: CASSPSGSVDEQYF. Full variable domain (missing parts from reference TRBV7-9 and TRBJ2-7): DTGVSQNPRHKITKRGQNVTFRCDPISEHNRLYWYRQTLGQGPEFLTYFQNEAQLEKSRLLSDRFSAERPKGSFSTLEIQRTEQGDSAMYLCASSPSGSVDEQYFGPGTRLTVT.